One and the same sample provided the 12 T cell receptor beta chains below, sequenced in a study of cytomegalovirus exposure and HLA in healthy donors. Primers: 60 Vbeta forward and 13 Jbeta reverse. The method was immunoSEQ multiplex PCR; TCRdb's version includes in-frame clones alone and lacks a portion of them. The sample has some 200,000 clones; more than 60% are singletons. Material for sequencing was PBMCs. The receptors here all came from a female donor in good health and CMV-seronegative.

The CDR3 nucleotides are TGTGCCAGCAGGAGAGGGGGGGAGGGTGAAAAACTGTTTTTT. This gives the protein CASRRGGEGEKLFF. The V and J genes are TRBV6-6 and TRBJ1-4; perhaps TRBD1 as D (6 bases). CDR1 MNHNY and CDR2 SVGAGI come from the germline V gene (reference sequence). The V end lost 6 bases, the J end lost 7 bases, and 15 bases lay between the germline ends. CDR3 size: 14 residues.

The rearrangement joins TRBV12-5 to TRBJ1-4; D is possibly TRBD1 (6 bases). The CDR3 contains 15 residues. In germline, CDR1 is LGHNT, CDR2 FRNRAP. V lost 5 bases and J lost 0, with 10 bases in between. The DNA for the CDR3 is TGTGCTAGTGGTCCCTCAGGGGCAACTAATGAAAAACTGTTTTTT. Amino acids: CASGPSGATNEKLFF.

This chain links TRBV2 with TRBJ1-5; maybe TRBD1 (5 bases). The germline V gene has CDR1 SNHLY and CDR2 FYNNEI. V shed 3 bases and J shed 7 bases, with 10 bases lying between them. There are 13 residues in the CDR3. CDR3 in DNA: TGTGCCAGCAGTGACAGGGAAGCACAGCCCCAGCATTTT. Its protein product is CASSDREAQPQHF.

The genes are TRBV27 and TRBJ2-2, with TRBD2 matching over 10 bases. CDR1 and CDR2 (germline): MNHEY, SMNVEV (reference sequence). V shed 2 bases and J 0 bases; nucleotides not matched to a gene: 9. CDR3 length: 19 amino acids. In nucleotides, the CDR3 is TGTGCCAGCAGTTTAGGGCTAGCGGGGGATTTGGCGAACACCGGGGAGCTGTTTTTT. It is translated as CASSLGLAGDLANTGELFF.

CDR3 loop: CASSMGQLNTEAFF. Written as DNA, the CDR3 is TGTGCCAGTAGTATGGGACAGTTGAACACTGAAGCTTTCTTT. The J gene is TRBJ1-1, the V gene TRBV19; 7 nucleotides agree with TRBD1. With V trimmed by 3 bases and J by 0 bases, 1 base remained unmatched. CDR1 and CDR2 from the germline V gene are LNHDA and SQIVND (reference sequence). The CDR3 consists of 14 residues.

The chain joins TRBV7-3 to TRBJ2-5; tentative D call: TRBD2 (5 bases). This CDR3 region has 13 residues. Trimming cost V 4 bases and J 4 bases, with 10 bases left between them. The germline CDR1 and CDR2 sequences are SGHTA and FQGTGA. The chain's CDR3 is CASSSMEAETQYF. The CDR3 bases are TGTGCCAGCAGCTCTATGGAGGCAGAGACCCAGTACTTC.

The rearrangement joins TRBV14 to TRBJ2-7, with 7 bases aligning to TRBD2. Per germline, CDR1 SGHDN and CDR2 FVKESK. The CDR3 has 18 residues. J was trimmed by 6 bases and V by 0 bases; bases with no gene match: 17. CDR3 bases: TGTGCCAGCAGCCAAGACGGGCCAGGGACGGGGGGTCGAGGCGAGCAGTACTTC. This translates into CASSQDGPGTGGRGEQYF.

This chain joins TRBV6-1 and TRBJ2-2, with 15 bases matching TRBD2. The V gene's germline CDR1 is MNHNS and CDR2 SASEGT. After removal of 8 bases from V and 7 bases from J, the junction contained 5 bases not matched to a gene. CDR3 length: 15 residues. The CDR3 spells CASDTGLAGGGELFF. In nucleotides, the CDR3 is TGTGCCAGCGACACGGGACTAGCGGGAGGCGGGGAGCTGTTTTTT.

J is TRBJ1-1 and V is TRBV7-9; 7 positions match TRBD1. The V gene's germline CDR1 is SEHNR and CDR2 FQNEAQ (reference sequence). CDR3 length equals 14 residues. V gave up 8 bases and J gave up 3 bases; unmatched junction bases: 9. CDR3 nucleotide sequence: TGTGCCAGCGCCACGACTACAGGGGACACTGAAGCTTTCTTT. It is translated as CASATTTGDTEAFF.

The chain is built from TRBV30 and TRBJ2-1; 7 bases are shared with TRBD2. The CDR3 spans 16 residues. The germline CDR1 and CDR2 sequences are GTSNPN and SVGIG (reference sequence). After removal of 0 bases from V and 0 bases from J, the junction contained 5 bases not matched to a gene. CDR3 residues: CAWSVLRTSSYNEQFF. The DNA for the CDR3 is TGTGCCTGGAGTGTACTCAGGACTAGCTCCTACAATGAGCAGTTCTTC.

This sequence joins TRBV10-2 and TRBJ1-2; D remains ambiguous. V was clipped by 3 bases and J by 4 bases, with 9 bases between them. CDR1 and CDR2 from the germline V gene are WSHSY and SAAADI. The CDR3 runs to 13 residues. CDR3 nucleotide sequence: TGCGCCAGCAGTGATATGGAGCGCTATGGCTACACCTTC. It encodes CASSDMERYGYTF.

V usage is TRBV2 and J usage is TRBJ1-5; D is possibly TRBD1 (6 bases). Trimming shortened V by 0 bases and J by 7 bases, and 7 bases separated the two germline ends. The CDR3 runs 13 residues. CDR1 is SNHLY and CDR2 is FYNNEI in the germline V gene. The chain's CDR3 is CASSEARGQPQHF. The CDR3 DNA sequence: TGTGCCAGCAGTGAAGCGAGGGGGCAGCCCCAGCATTTT. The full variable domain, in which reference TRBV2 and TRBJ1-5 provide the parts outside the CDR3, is EPEVTQTPSHQVTQMGQEVILRCVPISNHLYFYWYRQILGQKVEFLVSFYNNEISEKSEIFDDQFSVERPDGSNFTLKIRSTKLEDSAMYFCASSEARGQPQHFGDGTRLSIL.